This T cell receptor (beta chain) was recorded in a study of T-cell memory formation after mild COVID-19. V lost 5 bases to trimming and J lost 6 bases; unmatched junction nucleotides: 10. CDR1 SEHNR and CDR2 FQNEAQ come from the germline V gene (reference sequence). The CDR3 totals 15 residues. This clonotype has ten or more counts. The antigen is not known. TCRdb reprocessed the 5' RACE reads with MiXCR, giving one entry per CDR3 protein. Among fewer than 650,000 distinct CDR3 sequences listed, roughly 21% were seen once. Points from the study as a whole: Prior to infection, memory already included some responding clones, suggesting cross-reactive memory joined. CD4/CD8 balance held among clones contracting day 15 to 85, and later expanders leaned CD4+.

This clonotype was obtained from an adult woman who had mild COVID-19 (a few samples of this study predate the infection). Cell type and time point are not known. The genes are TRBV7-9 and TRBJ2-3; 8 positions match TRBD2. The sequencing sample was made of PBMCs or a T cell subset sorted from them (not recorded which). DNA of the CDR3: TGTGCCAGCAGCCCATGGTTAGCGGGATCCGATACGCAGTATTTT. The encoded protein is CASSPWLAGSDTQYF.